The T cell receptor (beta chain) described here comes from a study of blood T cell repertoires in COVID-19. Study background: Sources were T cells, B-cell-depleted T cells, or PBMCs; the material itself was cDNA or gDNA.

Germline V gives CDR1 SGHTA, CDR2 FQGNSA. Trimming cost V 4 bases and J 1 base, with 7 bases left between them. This CDR3 region has 13 residues. Profiled with immunoSEQ multiplex PCR; TCRdb holds only in-frame clones, not every one. The table includes 250,000 to 300,000 clones, around 81% detected once. Sample: peripheral blood. The chain joins TRBV7-2 to TRBJ1-1; D ambiguous. The TCR comes from an older woman with active or convalescent COVID-19. CDR3 bases: TGTGCCAGCAGCTCTTATTCGAACACTGAAGCTTTCTTT. Its translation is CASSSYSNTEAFF.